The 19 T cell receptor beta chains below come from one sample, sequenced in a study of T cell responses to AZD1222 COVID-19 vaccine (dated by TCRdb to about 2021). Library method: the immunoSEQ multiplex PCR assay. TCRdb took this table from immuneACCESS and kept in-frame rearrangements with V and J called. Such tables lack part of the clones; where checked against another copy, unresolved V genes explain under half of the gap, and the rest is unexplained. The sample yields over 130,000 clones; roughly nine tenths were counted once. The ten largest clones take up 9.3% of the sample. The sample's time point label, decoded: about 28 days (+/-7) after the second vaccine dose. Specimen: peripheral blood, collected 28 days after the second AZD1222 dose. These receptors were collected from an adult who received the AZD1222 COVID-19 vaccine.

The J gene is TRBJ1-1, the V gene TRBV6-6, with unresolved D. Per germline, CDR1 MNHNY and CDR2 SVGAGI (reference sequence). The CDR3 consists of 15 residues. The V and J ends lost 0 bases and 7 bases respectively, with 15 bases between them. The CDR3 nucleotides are TGTGCCAGCAGTTACTCTGCCGGGGAGAAACTTGAAGCTTTCTTT. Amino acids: CASSYSAGEKLEAFF.

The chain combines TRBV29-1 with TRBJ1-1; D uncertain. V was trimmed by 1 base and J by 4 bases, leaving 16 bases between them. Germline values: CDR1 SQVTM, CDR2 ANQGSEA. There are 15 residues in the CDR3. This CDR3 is CSVEVGGRRVTEAFF. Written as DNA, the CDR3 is TGCAGCGTTGAAGTGGGAGGCAGGCGGGTCACTGAAGCTTTCTTT.

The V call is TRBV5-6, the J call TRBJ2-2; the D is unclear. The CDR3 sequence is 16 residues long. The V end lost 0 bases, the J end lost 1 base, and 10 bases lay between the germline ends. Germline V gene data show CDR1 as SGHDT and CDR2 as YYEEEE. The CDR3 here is CASSLENRKNTGELFF. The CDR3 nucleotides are TGTGCCAGCAGCTTGGAAAATCGAAAGAACACCGGGGAGCTGTTTTTT.

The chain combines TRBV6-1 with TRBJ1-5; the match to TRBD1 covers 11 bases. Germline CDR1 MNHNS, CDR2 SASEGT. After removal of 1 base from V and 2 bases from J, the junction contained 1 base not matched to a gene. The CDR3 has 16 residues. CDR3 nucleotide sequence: TGTGCCAGCAGTGAAGGGACAGGGGGCGGCAATCAGCCCCAGCATTTT. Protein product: CASSEGTGGGNQPQHF.

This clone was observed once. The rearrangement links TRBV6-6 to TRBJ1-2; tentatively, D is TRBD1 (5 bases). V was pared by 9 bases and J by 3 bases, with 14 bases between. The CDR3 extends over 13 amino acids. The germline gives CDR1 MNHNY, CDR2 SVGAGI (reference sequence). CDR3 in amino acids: CASTEGSYYGYTF. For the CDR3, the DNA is TGTGCCAGTACCGAGGGGTCGTACTATGGCTACACCTTC.

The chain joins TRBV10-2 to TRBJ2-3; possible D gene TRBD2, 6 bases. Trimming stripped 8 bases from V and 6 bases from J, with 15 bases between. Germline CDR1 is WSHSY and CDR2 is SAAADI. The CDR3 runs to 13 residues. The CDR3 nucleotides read TGCGCCAGCCAGACTAGGGTTAAGGATACGCAGTATTTT. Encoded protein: CASQTRVKDTQYF.

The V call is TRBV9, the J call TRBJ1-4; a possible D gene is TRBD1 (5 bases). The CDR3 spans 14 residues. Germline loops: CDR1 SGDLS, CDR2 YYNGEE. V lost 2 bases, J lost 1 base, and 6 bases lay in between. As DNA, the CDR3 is TGTGCCAGCAGCGTGCAGGGAACTAATGAAAAACTGTTTTTT. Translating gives CASSVQGTNEKLFF.

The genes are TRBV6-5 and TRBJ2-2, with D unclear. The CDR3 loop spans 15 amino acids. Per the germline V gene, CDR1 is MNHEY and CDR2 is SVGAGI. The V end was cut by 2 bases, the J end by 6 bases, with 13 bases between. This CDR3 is CASSYRVALAGELFF. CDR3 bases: TGTGCCAGCAGTTACAGGGTGGCATTGGCCGGGGAGCTGTTTTTT.

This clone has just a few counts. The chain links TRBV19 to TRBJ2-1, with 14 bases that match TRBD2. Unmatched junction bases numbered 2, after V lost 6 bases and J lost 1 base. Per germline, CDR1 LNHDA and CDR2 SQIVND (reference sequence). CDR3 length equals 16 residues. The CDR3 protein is CASSRTSGRSYNEQFF. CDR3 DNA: TGTGCCAGTAGCCGGACTAGCGGGAGGTCCTACAATGAGCAGTTCTTC.

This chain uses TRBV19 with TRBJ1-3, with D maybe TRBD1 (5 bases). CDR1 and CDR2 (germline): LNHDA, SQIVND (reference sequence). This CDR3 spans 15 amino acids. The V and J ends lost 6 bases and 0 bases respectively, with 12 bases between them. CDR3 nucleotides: TGTGCCAGTAGCCCCAGGGATTCCTCTGGAAACACCATATATTTT. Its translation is CASSPRDSSGNTIYF. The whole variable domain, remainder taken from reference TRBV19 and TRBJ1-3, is DGGITQSPKYLFRKEGQNVTLSCEQNLNHDAMYWYRQDPGQGLRLIYYSQIVNDFQKGDIAEGYSVSREKKESFPLTVTSAQKNPTAFYLCASSPRDSSGNTIYFGEGSWLTVV.

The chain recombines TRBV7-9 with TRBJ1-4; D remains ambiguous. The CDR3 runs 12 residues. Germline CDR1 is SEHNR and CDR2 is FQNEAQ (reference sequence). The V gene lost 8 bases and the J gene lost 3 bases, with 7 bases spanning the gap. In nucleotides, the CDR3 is TGTGCCAGCCGGCAGGCTAATGAAAAACTGTTTTTT. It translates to CASRQANEKLFF.

The CDR3 sequence is CASSPRTGASTRADTQYF. CDR3 in DNA: TGTGCCAGCTCACCACGGACGGGAGCTTCAACTAGGGCAGATACGCAGTATTTT. The chain employs TRBV18 and TRBJ2-3, with D tentatively TRBD2 (6 bases). In germline, CDR1 is KGHSH, CDR2 LQKENI. Trimming took off 1 base at V and 4 bases at J, with 21 bases between the two ends. This CDR3 has 18 amino acids.

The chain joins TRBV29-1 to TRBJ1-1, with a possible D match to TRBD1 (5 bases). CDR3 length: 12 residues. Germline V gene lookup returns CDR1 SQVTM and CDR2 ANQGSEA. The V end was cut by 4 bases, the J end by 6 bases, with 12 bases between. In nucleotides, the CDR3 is TGCAGCGTTGGGGCCCAGGGCCCTGAAGCTTTCTTT. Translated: CSVGAQGPEAFF.

The CDR3 nucleotides are TGTGCCAACCTACCGGGGGAGCTGTTTTTT. Translating gives CANLPGELFF. The V call is TRBV7-9, the J call TRBJ2-2; D is undetermined. This CDR3 has 10 residues. Trimming shortened V by 10 bases and J by 8 bases, and 8 bases separated the two germline ends. CDR1 is SEHNR, CDR2 FQNEAQ, per germline (reference sequence).

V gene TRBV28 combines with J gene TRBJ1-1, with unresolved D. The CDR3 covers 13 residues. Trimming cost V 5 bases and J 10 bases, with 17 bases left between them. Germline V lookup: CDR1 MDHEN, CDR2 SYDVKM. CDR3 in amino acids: CASSPPDKVGAFF. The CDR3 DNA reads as TGTGCCAGCAGTCCCCCGGATAAGGTGGGAGCTTTCTTT.

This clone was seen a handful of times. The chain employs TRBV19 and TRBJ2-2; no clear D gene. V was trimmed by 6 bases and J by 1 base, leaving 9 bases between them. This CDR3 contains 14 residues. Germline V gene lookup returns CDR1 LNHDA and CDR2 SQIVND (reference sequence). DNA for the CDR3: TGTGCCAGTAGACCGACGAGGAACACCGGGGAGCTGTTTTTT. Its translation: CASRPTRNTGELFF.

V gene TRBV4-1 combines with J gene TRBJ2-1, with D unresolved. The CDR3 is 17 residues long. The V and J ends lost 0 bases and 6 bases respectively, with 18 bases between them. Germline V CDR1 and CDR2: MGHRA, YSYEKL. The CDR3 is CASSQDDGVHPFNEQFF. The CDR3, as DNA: TGCGCCAGCAGCCAAGATGACGGAGTCCACCCTTTCAATGAGCAGTTCTTC.

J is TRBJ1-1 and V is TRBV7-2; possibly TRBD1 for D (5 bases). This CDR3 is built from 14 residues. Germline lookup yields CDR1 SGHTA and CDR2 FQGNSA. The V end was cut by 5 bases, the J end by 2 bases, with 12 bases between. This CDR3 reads CASSGQASNTEAFF. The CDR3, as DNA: TGTGCCAGCAGCGGACAAGCGTCCAACACTGAAGCTTTCTTT.

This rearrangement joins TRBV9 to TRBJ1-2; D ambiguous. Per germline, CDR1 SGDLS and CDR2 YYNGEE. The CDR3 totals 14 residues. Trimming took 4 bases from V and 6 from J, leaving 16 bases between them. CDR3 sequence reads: CASSRSMEMDGYTF. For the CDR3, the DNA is TGTGCCAGCAGCAGAAGCATGGAAATGGATGGCTACACCTTC. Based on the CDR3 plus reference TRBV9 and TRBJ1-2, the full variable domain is DSGVTQTPKHLITATGQRVTLRCSPRSGDLSVYWYQQSLDQGLQFLIQYYNGEERAKGNILERFSAQQFPDLHSELNLSSLELGDSALYFCASSRSMEMDGYTFGSGTRLTVV.